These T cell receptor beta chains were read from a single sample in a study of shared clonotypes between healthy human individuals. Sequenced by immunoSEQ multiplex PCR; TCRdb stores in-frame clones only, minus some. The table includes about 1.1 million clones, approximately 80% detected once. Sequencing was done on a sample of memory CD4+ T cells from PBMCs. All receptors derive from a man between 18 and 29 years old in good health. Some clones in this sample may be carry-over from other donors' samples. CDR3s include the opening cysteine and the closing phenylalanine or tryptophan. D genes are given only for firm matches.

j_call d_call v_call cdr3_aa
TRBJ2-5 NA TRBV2 CASSDHQETQYF
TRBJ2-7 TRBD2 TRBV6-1 CASSTQGGGPYEQYF
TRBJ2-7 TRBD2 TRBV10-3 CAISLAGGPDEQYF
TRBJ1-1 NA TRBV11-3 CASSPRGMSTEAFF
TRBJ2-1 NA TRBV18 CASSPLKGYSYNEQFF
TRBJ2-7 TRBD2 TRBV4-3 CASSQGYHRGELAGAEQYF
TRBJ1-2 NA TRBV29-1 CSVEGRGRNYGYTF
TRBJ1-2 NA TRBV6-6 CASSFDSGDYGYTF
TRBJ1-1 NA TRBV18 CASSPDGLNTEAFF
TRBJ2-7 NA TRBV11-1 CASSPMDMSNYEQYF
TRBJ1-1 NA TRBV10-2 CASSESIGRGANTEAFF
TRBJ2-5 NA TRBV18 CASSAGWQETQYF
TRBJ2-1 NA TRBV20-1 CSAGPRPEQFF
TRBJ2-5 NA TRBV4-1 CASSQGTGQETQYF
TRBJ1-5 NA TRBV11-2 CASSLERQPQHF
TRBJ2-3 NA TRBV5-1 CASSLVPGGVGDTQYF